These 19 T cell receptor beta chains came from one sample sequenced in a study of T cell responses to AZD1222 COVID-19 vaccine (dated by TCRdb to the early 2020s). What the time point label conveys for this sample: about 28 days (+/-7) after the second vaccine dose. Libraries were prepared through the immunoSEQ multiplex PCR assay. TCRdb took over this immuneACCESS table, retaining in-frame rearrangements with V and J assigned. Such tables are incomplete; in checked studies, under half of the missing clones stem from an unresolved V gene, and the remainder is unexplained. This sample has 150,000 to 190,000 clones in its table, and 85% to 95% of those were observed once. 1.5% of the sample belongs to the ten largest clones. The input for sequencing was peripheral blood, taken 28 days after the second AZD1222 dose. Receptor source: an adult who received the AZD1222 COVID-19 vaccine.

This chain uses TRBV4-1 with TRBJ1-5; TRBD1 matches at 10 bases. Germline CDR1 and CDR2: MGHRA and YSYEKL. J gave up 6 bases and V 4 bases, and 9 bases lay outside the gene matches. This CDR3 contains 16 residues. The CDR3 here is CASSLNRDRGTQPQHF. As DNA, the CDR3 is TGCGCCAGCAGCCTAAACCGGGACAGGGGCACTCAGCCCCAGCATTTT.

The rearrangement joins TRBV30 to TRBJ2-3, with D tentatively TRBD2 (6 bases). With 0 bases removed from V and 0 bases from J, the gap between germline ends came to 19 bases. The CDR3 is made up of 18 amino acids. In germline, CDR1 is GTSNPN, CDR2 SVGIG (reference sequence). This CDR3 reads CAWSVSELSSGSTDTQYF. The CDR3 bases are TGTGCCTGGAGTGTCTCGGAGTTGAGCAGCGGGAGCACAGATACGCAGTATTTT.

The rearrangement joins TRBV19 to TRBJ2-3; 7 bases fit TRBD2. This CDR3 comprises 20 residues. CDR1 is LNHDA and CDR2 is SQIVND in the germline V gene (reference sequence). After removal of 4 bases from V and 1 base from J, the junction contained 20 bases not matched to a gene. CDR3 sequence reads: CASSTDETPLAARRTDTQYF. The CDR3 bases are TGTGCCAGTAGTACAGACGAAACACCCCTAGCGGCCCGGCGCACAGATACGCAGTATTTT.

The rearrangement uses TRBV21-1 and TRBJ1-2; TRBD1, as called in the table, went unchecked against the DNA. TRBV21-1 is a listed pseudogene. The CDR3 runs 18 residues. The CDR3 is CASSKVTGERSTNYGYTF. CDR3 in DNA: TGTGCCAGCAGCAAAGTCACAGGGGAGAGGAGTACTAACTATGGCTACACCTTC.

This chain's CDR3 is CASSVQWTGNNEQFF. The CDR3 region has the DNA TGTGCCAGCAGCGTCCAATGGACAGGGAACAATGAGCAGTTCTTC. The genes are TRBV9 and TRBJ2-1, with 8 bases identical to TRBD1. V lost 2 bases to trimming and J lost 5 bases; unmatched junction nucleotides: 6. Germline V gene lookup returns CDR1 SGDLS and CDR2 YYNGEE. This CDR3 is built from 15 residues.

CDR3 DNA sequence: TGTGCCAGCAGCCCCAGACAGGTACTATCCTCTGGGGCCAACGTCCTGACTTTC. Its protein product is CASSPRQVLSSGANVLTF. This chain connects TRBV7-2 to TRBJ2-6; tentative D call: TRBD1 (6 bases). CDR1 and CDR2 from the germline V gene are SGHTA and FQGNSA. The germline V and J ends were trimmed by 5 bases and 0 bases, with 17 bases remaining between them. The CDR3 length is 18 residues.

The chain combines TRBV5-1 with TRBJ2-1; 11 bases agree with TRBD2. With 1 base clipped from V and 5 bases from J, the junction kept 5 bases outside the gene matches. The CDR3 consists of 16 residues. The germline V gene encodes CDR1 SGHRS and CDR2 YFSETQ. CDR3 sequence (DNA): TGCGCCAGCAGCTTGTCGACTAGCGGGAAGGACAATGAGCAGTTCTTC. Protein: CASSLSTSGKDNEQFF.

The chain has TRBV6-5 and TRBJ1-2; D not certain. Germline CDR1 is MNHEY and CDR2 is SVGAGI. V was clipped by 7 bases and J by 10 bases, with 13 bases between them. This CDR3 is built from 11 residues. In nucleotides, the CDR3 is TGTGCCAGCAACCTAGGTCTAGACTACACCTTC. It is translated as CASNLGLDYTF.

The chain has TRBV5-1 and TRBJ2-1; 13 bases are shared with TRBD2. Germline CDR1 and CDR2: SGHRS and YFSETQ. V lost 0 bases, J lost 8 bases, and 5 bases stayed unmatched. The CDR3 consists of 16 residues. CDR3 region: CASSLVLAGGSDEQFF. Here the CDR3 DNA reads TGCGCCAGCAGCTTGGTACTAGCGGGAGGGTCGGATGAGCAGTTCTTC.

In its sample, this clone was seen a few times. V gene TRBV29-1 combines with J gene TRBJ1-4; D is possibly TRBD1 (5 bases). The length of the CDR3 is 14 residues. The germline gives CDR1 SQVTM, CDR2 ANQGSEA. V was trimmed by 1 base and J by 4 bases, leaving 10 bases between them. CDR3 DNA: TGCAGCGTTGAAGTTGGCCAGGGTAATGAAAAACTGTTTTTT. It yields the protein CSVEVGQGNEKLFF. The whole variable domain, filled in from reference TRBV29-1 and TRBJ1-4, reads SAVISQKPSRDICQRGTSLTIQCQVDSQVTMMFWYRQQPGQSLTLIATANQGSEATYESGFVIDKFPISRPNLTFSTLTVSNMSPEDSSIYLCSVEVGQGNEKLFFGSGTQLSVL.

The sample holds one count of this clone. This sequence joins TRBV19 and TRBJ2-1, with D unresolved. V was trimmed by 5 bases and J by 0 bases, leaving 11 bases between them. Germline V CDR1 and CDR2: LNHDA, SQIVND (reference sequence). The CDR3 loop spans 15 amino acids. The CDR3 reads CASSPDRSSYNEQFF. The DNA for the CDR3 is TGTGCCAGTAGTCCCGATCGTAGCTCCTACAATGAGCAGTTCTTC.

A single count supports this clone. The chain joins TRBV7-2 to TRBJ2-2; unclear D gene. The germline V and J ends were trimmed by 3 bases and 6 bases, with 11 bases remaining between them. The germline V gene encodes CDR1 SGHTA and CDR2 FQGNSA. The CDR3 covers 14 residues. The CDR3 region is CASSFPPLSGELFF. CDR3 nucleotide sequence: TGTGCCAGCAGCTTCCCACCCCTCTCCGGGGAGCTGTTTTTT.

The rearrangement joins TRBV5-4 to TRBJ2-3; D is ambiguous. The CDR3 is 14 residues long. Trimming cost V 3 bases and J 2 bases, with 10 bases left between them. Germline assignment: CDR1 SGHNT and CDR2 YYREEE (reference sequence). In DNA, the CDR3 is TGTGCCAGCAGCTCCAACTACAACACAGATACGCAGTATTTT. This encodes CASSSNYNTDTQYF. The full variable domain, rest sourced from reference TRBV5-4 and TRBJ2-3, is ETGVTQSPTHLIKTRGQQVTLRCSSQSGHNTVSWYQQALGQGPQFIFQYYREEENGRGNFPPRFSGLQFPNYSSELNVNALELDDSALYLCASSSNYNTDTQYFGPGTRLTVL.

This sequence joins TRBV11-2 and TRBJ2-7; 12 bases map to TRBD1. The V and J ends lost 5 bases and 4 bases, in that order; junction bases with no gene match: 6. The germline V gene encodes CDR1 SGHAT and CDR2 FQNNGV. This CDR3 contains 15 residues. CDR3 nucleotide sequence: TGTGCCAGCAGCCTCCGGGACAGGGGGCGTTACGAGCAGTACTTC. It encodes CASSLRDRGRYEQYF.

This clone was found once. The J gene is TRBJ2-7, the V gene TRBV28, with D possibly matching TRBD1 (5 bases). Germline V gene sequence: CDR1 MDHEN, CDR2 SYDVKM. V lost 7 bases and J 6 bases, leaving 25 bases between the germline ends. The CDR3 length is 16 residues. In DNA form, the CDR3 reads TGTGCCAGCAACCTTCGAGCCTACCCGAGGACAAGCGAGCAGTACTTC. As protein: CASNLRAYPRTSEQYF.

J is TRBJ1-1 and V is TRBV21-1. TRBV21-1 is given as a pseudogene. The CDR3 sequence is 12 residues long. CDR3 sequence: CVRGGLNTEAFF. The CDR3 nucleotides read TGTGTTCGGGGGGGGCTGAACACTGAAGCTTTCTTT.

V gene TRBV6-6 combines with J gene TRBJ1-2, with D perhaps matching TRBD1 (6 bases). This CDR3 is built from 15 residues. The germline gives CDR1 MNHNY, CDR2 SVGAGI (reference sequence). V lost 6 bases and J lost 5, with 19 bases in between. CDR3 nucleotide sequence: TGTGCCAGCAGGTCCTCGCCGGGGGCAAATTATGGCTACACCTTC. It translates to CASRSSPGANYGYTF.

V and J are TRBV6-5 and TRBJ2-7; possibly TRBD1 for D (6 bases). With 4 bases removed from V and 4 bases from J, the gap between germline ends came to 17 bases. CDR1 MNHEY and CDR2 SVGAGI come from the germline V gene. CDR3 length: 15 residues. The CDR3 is CASSSIRDTLYEQYF. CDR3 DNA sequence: TGTGCCAGCAGTTCTATCCGGGACACCTTATACGAGCAGTACTTC.

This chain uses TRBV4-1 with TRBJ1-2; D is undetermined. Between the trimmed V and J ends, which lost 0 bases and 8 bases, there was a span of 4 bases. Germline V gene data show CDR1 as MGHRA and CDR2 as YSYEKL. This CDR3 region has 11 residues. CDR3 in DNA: TGCGCCAGCAGCCAAGATCGAGGCTACACCTTC. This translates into CASSQDRGYTF.